The 32 T cell receptor beta chains given below trace back to one sample, sequenced in a study of blood T cell repertoires in COVID-19. Profiled with immunoSEQ multiplex PCR; TCRdb holds only in-frame clones, not every one. This sample carries roughly 150,000 clones, 85% of them seen once, and the ten largest clones take approximately 8%. Sequencing was done on a sample of peripheral blood. All receptors come from a woman aged 80 or over with COVID-19, enrolled during active disease.

This chain joins TRBV3-1 (or the pseudogene TRBV3-2) and TRBJ1-1, with D perhaps matching TRBD1 (6 bases). The CDR3 runs to 13 residues. V was pared by 2 bases and J by 9 bases, with 13 bases between. The germline V gene encodes CDR1 LGHDT and CDR2 YNNKEL (reference sequence). This CDR3 reads CASSQRGQGKAFF. The DNA of the CDR3 is TGTGCCAGCAGCCAAAGAGGTCAGGGGAAAGCTTTCTTT.

V usage is TRBV18 and J usage is TRBJ2-1; 9 bases match TRBD1. The V gene's germline CDR1 is KGHSH and CDR2 LQKENI. The V segment lost 4 bases and the J segment 4 bases; nucleotides outside the gene matches: 5. CDR3 length: 15 residues. CDR3: CASSQGTGSYNEQFF. CDR3 nucleotides: TGTGCCAGCTCACAGGGGACAGGGTCGTACAATGAGCAGTTCTTC.

Written as DNA, the CDR3 is TGTGCCACCAGCAGAGCACGGGGGGCTGGCTACACCTTC. Its translation is CATSRARGAGYTF. The J gene is TRBJ1-2, the V gene TRBV15; tentative D call: TRBD1 (6 bases). The CDR3 is 13 residues long. Germline CDR1 and CDR2: LNHNV and YYDKDF (reference sequence). Trimming removed 1 base from V and 7 bases from J, with 10 bases in between.

The chain has TRBV11-2 and TRBJ1-2, with D possibly TRBD1 on 6 matching bases. The CDR3 is made up of 13 amino acids. CDR1 is SGHAT, CDR2 FQNNGV, per germline. V lost 4 bases and J lost 5, with 11 bases in between. For the CDR3, the DNA is TGTGCCAGCAGCTGGAGCAGGGGATATGGCTACACCTTC. Protein product: CASSWSRGYGYTF.

This clone was observed a single time. The V and J genes are TRBV9 and TRBJ2-1; TRBD2 matches at 7 bases. The J segment lost 10 bases and the V segment lost 1 base, leaving 14 bases of the junction unmatched. CDR1 is SGDLS and CDR2 is YYNGEE in the germline V gene. CDR3 length: 16 residues. The CDR3 region has the DNA TGTGCCAGCAGCGTATCTACGGGGGGAACGAGTAGGGAGCAGTTCTTC. Protein product: CASSVSTGGTSREQFF. The whole variable domain, remainder taken from reference TRBV9 and TRBJ2-1, is DSGVTQTPKHLITATGQRVTLRCSPRSGDLSVYWYQQSLDQGLQFLIQYYNGEERAKGNILERFSAQQFPDLHSELNLSSLELGDSALYFCASSVSTGGTSREQFFGPGTRLTVL.

V usage is TRBV5-1 and J usage is TRBJ2-7, with D possibly being TRBD2 (5 bases). The germline gives CDR1 SGHRS, CDR2 YFSETQ. CDR3 size: 13 residues. Trimming left V 5 bases short and J 4 bases short, with 13 bases between. The CDR3 DNA follows: TGCGCCAGCAGTCCCTCTAGCAAGTACGAGCAGTACTTC. It encodes CASSPSSKYEQYF.

The rearrangement uses TRBV19 and TRBJ2-1, with TRBD2 matching over 7 bases. Looked up from germline, CDR1 is LNHDA and CDR2 is SQIVND (reference sequence). With 5 bases clipped from V and 2 bases from J, the junction kept 9 bases outside the gene matches. This CDR3 comprises 16 residues. The chain's CDR3 is CASSVTWGGPYNEQFF. DNA for the CDR3: TGTGCCAGTAGTGTAACCTGGGGGGGACCCTACAATGAGCAGTTCTTC.

With respect to this clone: The sample holds other DNA sequences that translate to the same CDR3. The V gene is TRBV2, the J gene TRBJ2-5, with D tentatively TRBD2 (5 bases). Germline values: CDR1 SNHLY, CDR2 FYNNEI. This CDR3 has 13 residues. Trimming removed 6 bases from V and 2 bases from J, with 10 bases in between. CDR3 DNA sequence: TGTGCCAGCAGCGGACTCCCTCAAGAGACCCAGTACTTC. This translates into CASSGLPQETQYF.

This clone was recorded only once. J is TRBJ2-3 and V is TRBV9, with 7 bases fitting TRBD2. Germline trimming cut 0 bases from V and 2 bases from J; bases unmatched to any gene: 3. The CDR3 has 15 residues. Germline V gives CDR1 SGDLS, CDR2 YYNGEE. DNA of the CDR3: TGTGCCAGCAGCGTAGGAGCGGGGATCACAGATACGCAGTATTTT. Amino acids: CASSVGAGITDTQYF.

CDR3: CASSLDRTGGRVDTQYF. For the CDR3, the DNA is TGTGCCAGCAGCTTAGACCGGACGGGGGGGCGGGTAGATACGCAGTATTTT. J is TRBJ2-3 and V is TRBV13; 8 nucleotides match TRBD2. V trimming: 1 base; J trimming: 5 bases; junction bases outside the gene matches: 11. The CDR3 runs 17 residues. The germline gives CDR1 PRHDT, CDR2 FYEKMQ (reference sequence).

The V and J genes are TRBV29-1 and TRBJ1-1; a possible D gene is TRBD1 (6 bases). V lost 4 bases and J 3 bases, leaving 12 bases between the germline ends. Germline assignment: CDR1 SQVTM and CDR2 ANQGSEA. The CDR3 loop spans 13 amino acids. The CDR3 nucleotides are TGCAGCGTTGCCACAGGGTTGGACACTGAAGCTTTCTTT. Translating gives CSVATGLDTEAFF.

This clone was seen just once. This sequence joins TRBV2 and TRBJ1-1, with TRBD1 matching over 10 bases. J lost 5 bases, V lost 3 bases, and 3 bases had no gene match. Germline-derived CDR1 and CDR2 are SNHLY and FYNNEI. This CDR3 comprises 14 residues. CDR3 in DNA: TGTGCCAGCAGTGAGGGGACAGGGGTGACTGAAGCTTTCTTT. It yields the protein CASSEGTGVTEAFF.

The chain joins TRBV6-5 to TRBJ1-1; 7 bases agree with TRBD1. V lost 5 bases and J lost 7; bases outside the gene matches: 7. The CDR3 spans 13 residues. Germline assignment: CDR1 MNHEY and CDR2 SVGAGI. In DNA form, the CDR3 reads TGTGCCAGCAGTAGGGGGCAGCATCTTGAAGCTTTCTTT. It codes for CASSRGQHLEAFF.

The chain employs TRBV6-5 and TRBJ1-5, with 7 bases identical to TRBD1. V lost 11 bases and J lost 7; bases outside the gene matches: 8. Germline V gene sequence: CDR1 MNHEY, CDR2 SVGAGI. The length of the CDR3 is 12 residues. CDR3 sequence (DNA): TGTGCCGCTGGACAGGTCGGGCAGCCCCAGCATTTT. Translation gives CAAGQVGQPQHF.

The genes are TRBV6-6 and TRBJ1-3; 10 positions agree with TRBD1. Germline CDR1 and CDR2: MNHNY and SVGAGI (reference sequence). This CDR3 is 16 amino acids long. V was pared by 7 bases and J by 0 bases, with 6 bases of the junction left unmatched. CDR3: CASTWGQGSSGNTIYF. CDR3 bases: TGTGCCAGCACTTGGGGACAGGGGTCCTCTGGAAACACCATATATTTT.

V gene TRBV18 combines with J gene TRBJ2-1; 10 bases are a match to TRBD2. Losses at the gene ends were 0 bases for V and 7 bases for J; bases not matched to a gene: 3. Germline CDR1 is KGHSH and CDR2 is LQKENI. The CDR3 sequence is 15 residues long. This CDR3 is CASSPPTSGTNEQFF. CDR3 bases: TGTGCCAGCTCACCACCCACTAGCGGGACTAATGAGCAGTTCTTC.

The chain combines TRBV12-3 or TRBV12-4 with TRBJ1-3, with unresolved D. This CDR3 spans 13 amino acids. With 2 bases removed from V and 4 bases from J, the gap between germline ends came to 6 bases. In DNA form, the CDR3 reads TGTGCCAGCAGTTTAACCCAGGGAAACACCATATATTTT. Residues: CASSLTQGNTIYF.

The CDR3 protein is CASSADPLTGMGPQHF. CDR3 DNA sequence: TGCGCCAGCAGCGCCGACCCCCTAACAGGGATGGGGCCCCAGCATTTT. V is TRBV5-1 and J is TRBJ1-5; TRBD1 might be the D (6 bases). The V gene's germline CDR1 is SGHRS and CDR2 YFSETQ. The CDR3 covers 16 residues. Trimming pared 4 bases from V and 9 bases from J, leaving 23 bases between.

This rearrangement joins TRBV24-1 to TRBJ2-1, with unresolved D. The length of the CDR3 is 13 residues. With 1 base removed from V and 11 bases from J, the gap between germline ends came to 11 bases. Germline-derived CDR1 and CDR2 are KGHDR and SFDVKD. This CDR3 is CATSDFVRPKQFF. As DNA, the CDR3 is TGTGCCACCAGTGATTTTGTGCGTCCCAAGCAGTTCTTC.

The rearrangement uses TRBV11-2 and TRBJ2-7, with 14 bases aligning to TRBD2. Germline V gene sequence: CDR1 SGHAT, CDR2 FQNNGV. V trimming: 7 bases; J trimming: 5 bases; junction bases outside the gene matches: 7. The CDR3 length is 15 residues. CDR3 bases: TGTGCCAGCACCGTACAGGGACTAGCGGGAGACGAGCAGTACTTC. Translating gives CASTVQGLAGDEQYF. Full variable domain (missing parts from reference TRBV11-2 and TRBJ2-7): EAGVAQSPRYKIIEKRQSVAFWCNPISGHATLYWYQQILGQGPKLLIQFQNNGVVDDSQLPKDRFSAERLKGVDSTLKIQPAKLEDSAVYLCASTVQGLAGDEQYFGPGTRLTVT.

This sequence joins TRBV3-1 (or the pseudogene TRBV3-2) and TRBJ1-1; TRBD1 aligns across 7 bases. With 7 bases clipped from V and 3 bases from J, the junction kept 5 bases outside the gene matches. The germline V gene encodes CDR1 LGHDT and CDR2 YNNKEL (reference sequence). The CDR3 has 13 amino acids. The CDR3 bases are TGTGCCAGCACCACAGGGGTAGACACTGAAGCTTTCTTT. It is translated as CASTTGVDTEAFF.

V is TRBV2 and J is TRBJ2-3; 11 bases are a match to TRBD2. The CDR3 contains 15 residues. The J segment lost 1 base and the V segment lost 7 bases, leaving 4 bases of the junction unmatched. Per the germline V gene, CDR1 is SNHLY and CDR2 is FYNNEI. The CDR3, as DNA: TGTGCCAGCAATGGGGGACTAGCGGGCACAGATACGCAGTATTTT. Amino acid sequence: CASNGGLAGTDTQYF.

This rearrangement joins TRBV7-5 to TRBJ1-2; no check of the table's D call, TRBD1, against the DNA was made. TRBV7-5 represents a pseudogene. The CDR3 is made up of 15 amino acids. CDR3 amino acids: CARSSYPYRPYGYTF. The CDR3 DNA follows: TGTGCCAGAAGCTCATACCCCTACAGGCCCTATGGCTACACCTTC.

The rearrangement links TRBV9 to TRBJ2-1; D gene uncertain. This CDR3 is 14 amino acids long. Per germline, CDR1 SGDLS and CDR2 YYNGEE. Deletions cut 3 bases from V and 7 bases from J, with 14 bases between. DNA for the CDR3: TGTGCCAGCAGCGCCCAGGTGGCTGGGAATGAGCAGTTCTTC. Translated, it gives CASSAQVAGNEQFF.

V and J are TRBV24-1 and TRBJ2-5, with 7 bases identical to TRBD1. This CDR3 contains 18 residues. Unmatched junction bases numbered 16, after V lost 3 bases and J lost 4 bases. Germline V CDR1 and CDR2: KGHDR, SFDVKD. In DNA form, the CDR3 reads TGTGCCACCAGTGATGGGGTAAATCAGGTCTACAGGGGAGAGACCCAGTACTTC. Encoded protein: CATSDGVNQVYRGETQYF.

This rearrangement joins TRBV19 to TRBJ1-3; D ambiguous. The CDR3 is made up of 14 amino acids. V lost 9 bases to trimming and J lost 0 bases, with 12 bases between them. Germline V gives CDR1 LNHDA, CDR2 SQIVND (reference sequence). The DNA of the CDR3 is TGTGCCAGCAAAGACACTTACTCTGGAAACACCATATATTTT. Translation: CASKDTYSGNTIYF.

This chain links TRBV7-2 with TRBJ2-1; D is unclear. Germline-derived CDR1 and CDR2 are SGHTA and FQGNSA. Trimming stripped 8 bases from V and 3 bases from J, with 17 bases between. The CDR3 totals 15 residues. The CDR3: CASSLSGDHYNEQFF. The CDR3 region has the DNA TGTGCCAGCTCCCTCTCCGGAGACCACTACAATGAGCAGTTCTTC.

The V gene is TRBV9, the J gene TRBJ2-7; TRBD2 might be the D (6 bases). This CDR3 is 15 amino acids long. Between the trimmed V and J ends, which lost 1 base and 1 base, there was a span of 12 bases. Germline V gene data show CDR1 as SGDLS and CDR2 as YYNGEE. CDR3 protein: CASSVRGDISYEQYF. DNA for the CDR3: TGTGCCAGCAGCGTACGCGGGGATATATCCTACGAGCAGTACTTC.

The J gene is TRBJ2-7, the V gene TRBV5-5; TRBD2 aligns across 9 bases. The germline V gene encodes CDR1 SGHKS and CDR2 YYEKEE (reference sequence). V gave up 0 bases and J gave up 4 bases; unmatched junction bases: 11. The CDR3 runs to 17 residues. The CDR3 protein is CASSLGRASGVLYEQYF. The CDR3 DNA is TGTGCCAGCAGCTTGGGCAGAGCTAGCGGGGTTCTGTACGAGCAGTACTTC.

The chain joins TRBV3-1 (or the pseudogene TRBV3-2) to TRBJ2-2; 12 bases align to TRBD1. V gave up 7 bases and J gave up 4 bases; unmatched junction bases: 4. This CDR3 region has 15 residues. Germline CDR1 LGHDT, CDR2 YNNKEL (reference sequence). The CDR3 spells CASTGTGGPTGELFF. The CDR3 DNA reads TGTGCCAGCACAGGGACAGGGGGCCCCACCGGGGAGCTGTTTTTT.

This clone was recorded a few times. The V call is TRBV3-1 (or the pseudogene TRBV3-2), the J call TRBJ1-2; D ambiguous. The germline V gene has CDR1 LGHDT and CDR2 YNNKEL (reference sequence). Trimming cost V 1 base and J 3 bases, with 9 bases left between them. The CDR3 loop spans 14 amino acids. In DNA, the CDR3 is TGTGCCAGCAGCCAAGTAGCCGGAGACTATGGCTACACCTTC. Its translation: CASSQVAGDYGYTF.

This chain uses TRBV15 with TRBJ2-1; 10 bases match TRBD2. The germline V gene has CDR1 LNHNV and CDR2 YYDKDF (reference sequence). This CDR3 contains 15 residues. V lost 3 bases to trimming and J lost 8 bases; unmatched junction nucleotides: 7. The CDR3 nucleotides read TGTGCCACCAGCAGCGCGATAGCGGGGGGCGATGAGCAGTTCTTC. This encodes CATSSAIAGGDEQFF.